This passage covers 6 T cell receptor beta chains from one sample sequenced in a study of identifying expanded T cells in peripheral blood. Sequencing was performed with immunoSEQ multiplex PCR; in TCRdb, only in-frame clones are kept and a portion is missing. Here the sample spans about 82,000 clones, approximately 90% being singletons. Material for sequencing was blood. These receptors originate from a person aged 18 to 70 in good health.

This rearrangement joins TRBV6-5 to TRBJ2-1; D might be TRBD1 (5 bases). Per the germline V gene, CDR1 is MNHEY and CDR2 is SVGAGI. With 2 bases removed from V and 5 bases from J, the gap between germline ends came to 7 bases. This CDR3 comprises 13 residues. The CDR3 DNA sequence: TGTGCCAGCAGTTACGACAGTCACAATGAGCAGTTCTTC. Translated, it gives CASSYDSHNEQFF.

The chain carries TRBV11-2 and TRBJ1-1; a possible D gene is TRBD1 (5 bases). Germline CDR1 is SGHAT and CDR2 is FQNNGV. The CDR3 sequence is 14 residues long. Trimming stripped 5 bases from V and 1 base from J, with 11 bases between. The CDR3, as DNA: TGTGCCAGCAGCCCCAAGACAGCGAACACTGAAGCTTTCTTT. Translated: CASSPKTANTEAFF.

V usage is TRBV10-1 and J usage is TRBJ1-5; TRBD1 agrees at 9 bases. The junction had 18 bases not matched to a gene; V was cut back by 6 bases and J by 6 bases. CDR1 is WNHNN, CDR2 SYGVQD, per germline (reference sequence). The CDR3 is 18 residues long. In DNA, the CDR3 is TGCGCCAGCAGCACGGGGGGGGGACAGGGCAATTATTGTCAGCCCCAGCATTTT. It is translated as CASSTGGGQGNYCQPQHF.

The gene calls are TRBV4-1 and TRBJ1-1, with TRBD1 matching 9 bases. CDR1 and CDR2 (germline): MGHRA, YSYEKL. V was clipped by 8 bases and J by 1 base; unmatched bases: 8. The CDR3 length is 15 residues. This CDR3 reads CASSARTGENTEAFF. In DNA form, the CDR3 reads TGCGCCAGCTCTGCAAGGACAGGGGAGAACACTGAAGCTTTCTTT.

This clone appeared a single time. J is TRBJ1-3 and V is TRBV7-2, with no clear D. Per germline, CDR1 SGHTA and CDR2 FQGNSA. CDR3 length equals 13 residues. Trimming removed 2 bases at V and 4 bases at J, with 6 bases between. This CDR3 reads CASSLYEGNTIYF. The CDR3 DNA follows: TGTGCCAGCAGCTTATACGAGGGAAACACCATATATTTT.

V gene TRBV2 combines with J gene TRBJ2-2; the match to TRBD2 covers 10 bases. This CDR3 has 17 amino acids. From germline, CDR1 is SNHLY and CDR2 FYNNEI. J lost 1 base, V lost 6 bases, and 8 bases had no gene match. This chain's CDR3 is CASRYTGTSVNTGELFF. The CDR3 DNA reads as TGTGCCAGCAGATATACCGGGACTAGCGTGAACACCGGGGAGCTGTTTTTT.